The rows below give T cell receptor beta chains drawn from one sample of a study of ipilimumab plus nivolumab after autologous stem cell transplantation. Clones were read by immunoSEQ multiplex PCR, and TCRdb kept only the in-frame ones, dropping some. The data contain tens of thousands of clones, 75% to 85% of them singletons. This specimen was PBMCs, taken in a trial of ipilimumab plus nivolumab as post-transplant consolidation. These receptors all come from a male donor with diffuse large B-cell lymphoma. CDR3s include the opening cysteine and the closing phenylalanine or tryptophan. The D gene is left open where the match is weak. Rows give clone size only sometimes, using once, few, many, or a class for an expanded clone.

D gene	V gene	J gene	clone size	CDR3 DNA	CDR3 protein
NA	TRBV6-6	TRBJ2-2	NA	TGTGCCAGCCGGGGTGGGGCCACCGGGGAGCTGTTTTTT	CASRGGATGELFF
NA	TRBV7-2	TRBJ2-7	NA	TGTGCCAGCAGCTTAGGGCAGGCAACCTACGAGCAGTACTTC	CASSLGQATYEQYF
TRBD1	TRBV6-5	TRBJ1-1	NA	TGTGCCAGCACCTCATCGTCAGGGGGAGGCACTGAAGCTTTCTTT	CASTSSSGGGTEAFF
NA	TRBV5-4	TRBJ2-5	NA	TGTGCCAGCAGCTTGGGGGTAGGGGTACGGCGGGCCCAGTACTTC	CASSLGVGVRRAQYF
TRBD1	TRBV10-3	TRBJ1-6	NA	TGTGCCATCAGCCGGGACAGCCATAATTCACCCCTCCACTTT	CAISRDSHNSPLHF
TRBD2	TRBV4-1	TRBJ2-1	NA	TGCGCCAGCCGATCAGCGGGGGGGCAAGTCAATGAGCAGTTCTTC	CASRSAGGQVNEQFF
NA	TRBV6-1	TRBJ1-6	NA	TGTGCCGGCGGTTTGGGGGGCAATTCACCCCTCCACTTT	CAGGLGGNSPLHF
NA	TRBV7-3	TRBJ2-6	NA	TGTGCCAGCAGCTTAGGAATAGCTGGGGCCAACGTCCTGACTTTC	CASSLGIAGANVLTF
NA	TRBV7-8	TRBJ1-5	NA	TGTGCCAGCAGCTTAGCGCGGGTAGTAAGGGGCCCATCTTGGGGTCAGCCCCAGCATTTT	CASSLARVVRGPSWGQPQHF
NA	TRBV15	TRBJ2-1	NA	TGTGCCACCAGCAGAGATCGGAACAGCTACAATGAGCAGTTCTTC	CATSRDRNSYNEQFF
TRBD1	TRBV18	TRBJ1-1	NA	TGTGCCAGCTCACCGTGGGGAGGGGGCGAGGCCGCTGAAGCTTTCTTT	CASSPWGGGEAAEAFF
NA	TRBV14	TRBJ2-3	NA	TGTGCCAGCAGCCAAAACACCGCAGATACGCAGTATTTT	CASSQNTADTQYF
NA	TRBV4-2	TRBJ1-2	NA	TGTGCCAGCAGCCAAGGACTTCTGTATGGCTACACCTTC	CASSQGLLYGYTF
TRBD2	TRBV10-3	TRBJ2-3	NA	TGTGCCATCAAGGGTAGCGGGGGGGCCGGGGATACGCAGTATTTT	CAIKGSGGAGDTQYF
NA	TRBV11-2	TRBJ2-7	NA	TGTGCCAGCAGCTTAGGCCCCGAGCAGTACTTC	CASSLGPEQYF
NA	TRBV14	TRBJ2-1	NA	TGTGCCAGCAGCCAAAAACCGTGGAGGGTAGTGGGAGGCAATGAGCAGTTCTTC	CASSQKPWRVVGGNEQFF
TRBD1	TRBV6-5	TRBJ2-7	NA	TGTGCCAGCAGTTCCCCGGACAGGGGAAACTACGAGCAGTACTTC	CASSSPDRGNYEQYF
NA	TRBV15	TRBJ1-3	once	TGTGCCACCAGCAGGGAACCACACTCTGGAAACACCATATATTTT	CATSREPHSGNTIYF
TRBD1	TRBV2	TRBJ2-7	NA	TGTGCCAGCAGTATGGGACAGGGTATTGACGAGCAGTACTTC	CASSMGQGIDEQYF
NA	TRBV2	TRBJ2-5	once	TGTGCCAGCAGTGAAATCAAGGGTCGGGGGCAGGCCCAGTACTTC	CASSEIKGRGQAQYF
NA	TRBV5-4	TRBJ1-4	NA	TGTGCCAGCAGCTCCTACTTCAGGGAGGCTAATGAAAAACTGTTTTTT	CASSSYFREANEKLFF
NA	TRBV5-1	TRBJ1-6	NA	TGCGCCAGCAGCTTGGGACAGCAAAATTCACCCCTCCACTTT	CASSLGQQNSPLHF
NA	TRBV7-2	TRBJ1-2	NA	TGTGCCAGCAGCATACAGGGCTATGGCTACACCTTC	CASSIQGYGYTF
TRBD1	TRBV5-1	TRBJ2-7	once	TGCGCCAGCAGCTTGGCGGGGACAGGGATCCCCCACGAGCAGTACTTC	CASSLAGTGIPHEQYF
NA	TRBV19	TRBJ2-1	NA	TGTGCCAGTAGTATAGGCTCCGGGTTGGCTGTAAATGAGCAGTTCTTC	CASSIGSGLAVNEQFF
NA	TRBV5-1	TRBJ2-7	NA	TGCGCCAGCAGCTTCTCTCGGACTAATCCCGAGCAGTACTTC	CASSFSRTNPEQYF
TRBD2	TRBV4-1	TRBJ2-3	NA	TGCGCCAGCAGCCAAGACTTGGTGCGGGAGGGGGCGGGAGATACGCAGTATTTT	CASSQDLVREGAGDTQYF
TRBD1	TRBV6-1	TRBJ1-1	NA	TGTGCCAGCAGGGGGATGACAGGGGTGGCTGAAGCTTTCTTT	CASRGMTGVAEAFF
TRBD2	TRBV18	TRBJ2-3	few	TGTGCCAGCTCACCCCCAGCGGGGGGGCCCGATACGCAGTATTTT	CASSPPAGGPDTQYF
NA	TRBV7-8	TRBJ2-3	NA	TGTGCCAGCAGAACGACGGGCAGGCAAATTAGCACAGATACGCAGTATTTT	CASRTTGRQISTDTQYF
TRBD2	TRBV19	TRBJ2-7	NA	TGTGCCAGTAGTCTACGGACTAGCGGGTCAAGCGAGCAGTACTTC	CASSLRTSGSSEQYF
NA	TRBV5-1	TRBJ2-3	NA	TGCGCCAGCGCGAGGAGGGATCCCACAGATACGCAGTATTTT	CASARRDPTDTQYF
NA	TRBV4-3	TRBJ2-2	NA	TGCGCCAGCAGCCAAGTAACGGGGAGGACCGGGGAGCTGTTTTTT	CASSQVTGRTGELFF
TRBD2	TRBV2	TRBJ2-5	once	TGTGCCAGCACCGGGACTAGGAGGGTTGGAGGAGAGACCCAGTACTTC	CASTGTRRVGGETQYF
NA	TRBV18	TRBJ2-7	NA	TGTGCCAGCTCCTCCGGGACGGTAGACGAGCAGTACTTC	CASSSGTVDEQYF
NA	TRBV10-3	TRBJ2-6	NA	TGTGCCATCACCCCACAGATCTCTGGGGCCAACGTCCTGACTTTC	CAITPQISGANVLTF
TRBD2	TRBV7-2	TRBJ2-7	NA	TGTGCCAGCAGCCAACTAGCGGGGGGGCGATACGAGCAGTACTTC	CASSQLAGGRYEQYF
NA	TRBV12-5	TRBJ1-5	NA	TGTGCTAGTGGCGCTTCCTGGGGCAATCAGCCCCAGCATTTT	CASGASWGNQPQHF
TRBD1	TRBV7-6	TRBJ2-3	NA	TGTGCCAGCAGCCGGGGACAGCAGAGCACAGATACGCAGTATTTT	CASSRGQQSTDTQYF
TRBD2	TRBV29-1	TRBJ2-7	NA	TGCAGCGTCGGAGGGGCATCGGGGGGAGACGAGCAGTACTTC	CSVGGASGGDEQYF
NA	TRBV30	TRBJ1-4	NA	TGTGCCTGGCAAAGTAATGAAAAACTGTTTTTT	CAWQSNEKLFF
NA	TRBV19	TRBJ2-6	NA	TGTGCCAGTGCCTCGGGGAGCTCTGGGGCCAACGTCCTGACTTTC	CASASGSSGANVLTF
NA	TRBV7-7	TRBJ2-3	NA	TGTGCCAGCAGCCTTACGCAGGGGCATACGCAGTATTTT	CASSLTQGHTQYF
NA	TRBV29-1	TRBJ1-2	NA	TGCGGAGCATGGGAGGGCTATGGCTACACCTTC	CGAWEGYGYTF
NA	TRBV30	TRBJ1-1	NA	TGTGCCTGGAGTGTAGGGGTAGAGGCTTTCTTT	CAWSVGVEAFF
TRBD1	TRBV4-1	TRBJ1-2	once	TGCGCCAGCAGCCGATTATGGACAGGGGGAAAGGATGGCTACACCTTC	CASSRLWTGGKDGYTF
NA	TRBV18	TRBJ2-1	NA	TGTGCCAGCTCACCACGGTCGACTAGTGATGAGCAGTTCTTC	CASSPRSTSDEQFF
TRBD1	TRBV10-3	TRBJ2-2	NA	TGTGCCATCAGCCCGGGACAGGGAACAACCGGGGAGCTGTTTTTT	CAISPGQGTTGELFF
TRBD2	TRBV5-1	TRBJ2-3	NA	TGCGCCAGCAGCACAACCGGGACTAGCATTAGCACAGATACGCAGTATTTT	CASSTTGTSISTDTQYF
TRBD1	TRBV7-1	TRBJ1-2	NA	TGTGCCAGCAGCTCCGGGACAGGGAGCTATGGCTACACCTTC	CASSSGTGSYGYTF
NA	TRBV5-1	TRBJ1-2	NA	TGCGCCAGCAGCTTGGACGCGGCCTGGGAAGGATTCTGCACCTTC	CASSLDAAWEGFCTF
NA	TRBV30	TRBJ2-7	few	TGTGCCTGGAGGGACCGAAGCTCCTACGAGCAGTACTTC	CAWRDRSSYEQYF
TRBD1	TRBV4-3	TRBJ1-2	NA	TGCGCCAGCAGCCTAACACAGGGGAGTAACTATGGCTACACCTTC	CASSLTQGSNYGYTF
TRBD1	TRBV5-1	TRBJ1-2	once	TGCGCCAGCAGGACAGGGTTAAACTATGGCTACACCTTC	CASRTGLNYGYTF
NA	TRBV21-1	TRBJ2-7	once	TGTGCCAGCAGCCCACCCCTCGTGAAGTACTTC	CASSPPLVKYF